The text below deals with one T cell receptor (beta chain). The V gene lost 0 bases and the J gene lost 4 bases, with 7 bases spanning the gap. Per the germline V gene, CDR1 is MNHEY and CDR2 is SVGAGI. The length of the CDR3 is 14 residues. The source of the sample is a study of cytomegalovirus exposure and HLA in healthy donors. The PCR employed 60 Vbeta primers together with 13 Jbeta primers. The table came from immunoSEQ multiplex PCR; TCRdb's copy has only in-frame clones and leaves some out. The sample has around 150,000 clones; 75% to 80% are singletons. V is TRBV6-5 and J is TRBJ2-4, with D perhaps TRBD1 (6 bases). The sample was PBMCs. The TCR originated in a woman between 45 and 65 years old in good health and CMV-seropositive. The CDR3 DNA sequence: TGTGCCAGCAGTTACTCCGGGACAAAAAACATTCAGTACTTC. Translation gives CASSYSGTKNIQYF.